The T cell receptor (beta chain) under discussion was sequenced for a study of human T cells and chemical hapten exposure. Study-wide context: Patch tests put 0.01% DPC on the upper back, read at 6 days. Findings of the study overall: Patch test score was positively correlated with the counts of TCRs that had expanded at PT1. DPC sensitization did not alter TCRs above 1 in 1000 frequency.

The CDR3 has 16 residues. Trimming removed 6 bases at V and 5 bases at J, with 22 bases between. Germline lookup yields CDR1 MNHEY and CDR2 SVGAGI. Remarks on this clonotype: Its target is unknown.

Time point defined: patch test 1, 2 weeks after DPC sensitization. Noted treatment: therapeutic diphenylcyclopropenone sensitization with weekly scalp DPC. One entry per CDR3 protein, called by TCRdb with MiXCR from the RACE reads. The data show roughly 160,000 distinct CDR3 sequences, more than 12% seen once. The sequences come from whole blood, collected in connection with sensitization to the hapten diphenylcyclopropenone (DPC). The TCR sequence derives from a woman in her thirties with alopecia areata. Some clones in this sample may be carry-over from other donors' samples. The V gene is TRBV6-5, the J gene TRBJ2-5; D may match TRBD1 or TRBD2 (5 bases each). This CDR3 reads CASRRTPGPAVETQYF. The DNA for the CDR3 is TGTGCCAGCAGGAGAACCCCGGGGCCAGCGGTGGAGACCCAGTACTTC.